This TCR beta chain emerged from a study of T cells in Graves' hyperthyroidism and ophthalmopathy. As for the study in general: Peripheral blood was taken when the disease was first diagnosed, before any treatment began. General study points: Using 13 V-J features, a model discriminated ophthalmopathy from stable hyperthyroidism.

In the case of this clonotype: Antigen: not known.

TCR beta CDR3 regions were amplified from RNA transcripts. Researchers ran a first-round RT-PCR on the TCR CDR3 using the HTBI primer set. TCRdb analysed the multiplex PCR reads with MiXCR anew, one entry per CDR3 protein. The sample includes about 400,000 distinct CDR3 sequences, roughly 13% of them seen just once. Sequencing used blood. This TCR was sampled from a woman younger than 30 with Graves' hyperthyroidism.

The CDR3 sequence: CASSLIAGTGYSPLHF. The CDR3 bases are TGTGCCAGCAGCTTGATAGCCGGGACAGGCTATTCACCCCTCCACTTT. The V call is TRBV5-4, the J call TRBJ1-6; 8 nucleotides align to TRBD1. Looked up from germline, CDR1 is SGHNT and CDR2 is YYREEE (reference sequence). The CDR3 is 16 amino acids. With 1 base clipped from V and 8 bases from J, the junction kept 8 bases outside the gene matches.